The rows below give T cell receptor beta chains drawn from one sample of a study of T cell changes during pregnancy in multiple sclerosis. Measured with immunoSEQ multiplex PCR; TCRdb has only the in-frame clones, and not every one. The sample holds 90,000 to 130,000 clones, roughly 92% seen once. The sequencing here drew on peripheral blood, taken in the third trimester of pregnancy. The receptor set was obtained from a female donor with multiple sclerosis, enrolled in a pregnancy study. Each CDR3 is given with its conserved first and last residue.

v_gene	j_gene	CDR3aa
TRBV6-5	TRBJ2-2	CASSPQGRGTGELFF
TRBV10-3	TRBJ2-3	CAISERQGGDTQYF
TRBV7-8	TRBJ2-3	CASGGGTGKNTQYF
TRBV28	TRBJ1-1	CASSPGTATSQAFF
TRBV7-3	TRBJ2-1	CASSFSGSGTYNEQFF
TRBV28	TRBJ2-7	CASSHRTSGTLKEQYF
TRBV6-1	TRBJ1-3	CASSESGGTGNTIYF
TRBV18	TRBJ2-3	CASSPLGQGLFDTQYF
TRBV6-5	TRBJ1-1	CASSYRGQGGEAFF
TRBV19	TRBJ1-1	CASSPWGDLEAFF
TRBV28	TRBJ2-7	CASRAQGYEQYF
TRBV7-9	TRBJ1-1	CASSLGYRNTEAFF
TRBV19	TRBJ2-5	CASSITGPGETQYF
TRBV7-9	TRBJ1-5	CASSAIGGGKDQPQHF
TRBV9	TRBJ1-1	CASSAAERAHAEAFF
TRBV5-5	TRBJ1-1	CASSIGQGGGKAFF
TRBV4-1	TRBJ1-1	CASSQGPANTEAFF
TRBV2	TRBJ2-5	CASRRETSGEQETQYF
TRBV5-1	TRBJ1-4	CASSTGTGVEKLFF
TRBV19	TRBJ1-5	CASSIGVEQPQHF
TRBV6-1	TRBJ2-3	CASSDTTYSSTDTQYF
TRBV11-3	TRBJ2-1	CASRGQGAGEQFF
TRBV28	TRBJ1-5	CASSFGQGAVQPQHF
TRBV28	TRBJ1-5	CASSLSAPGNQPQHF
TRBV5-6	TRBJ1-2	CASTDLSEGFGGYTF
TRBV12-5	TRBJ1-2	CASGSPGTGKGYTF
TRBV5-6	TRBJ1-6	CASSLGRQSSYNSPLHF
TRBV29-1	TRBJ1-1	CSVATGQGNTEAFF
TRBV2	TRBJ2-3	CASISEGAADTQYF
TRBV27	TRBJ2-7	CASRGTGTTYEQYF
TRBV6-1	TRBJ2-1	CASITSGRFEQFF
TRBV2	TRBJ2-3	CASFPLKSIDRGFTDTQYF
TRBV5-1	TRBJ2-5	CASSEASGGQETQYF
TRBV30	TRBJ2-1	CAWGRRGTYNEQFF
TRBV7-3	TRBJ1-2	CASSLSGSYGYTF
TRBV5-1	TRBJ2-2	CASSLGAGGSGELFF
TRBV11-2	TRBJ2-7	CASSLGEGYEQYF
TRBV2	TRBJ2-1	CASMGLNTYNEQFF
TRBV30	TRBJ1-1	CAWSTSTGVGAEAFF
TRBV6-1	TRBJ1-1	CASSQALMNTEAFF
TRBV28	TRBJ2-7	CASSGSFSLAGAYEQYF
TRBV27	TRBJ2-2	CASRPPSGRDTGELFF
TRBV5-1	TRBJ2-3	CASSTGLAGSTDTQYF
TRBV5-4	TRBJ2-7	CASSTGQRYEQYF
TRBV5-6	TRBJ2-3	CASSLTGTDTQYF
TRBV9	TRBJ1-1	CASSARVEIEAFF